The entry below describes one TCR beta chain. Its antigen remains unknown. Germline V gene data show CDR1 as DFQATT and CDR2 as SNEGSKA (reference sequence). Trimming removed 0 bases from V and 6 bases from J, with 11 bases in between. The CDR3 runs to 13 residues. TCRdb re-called the reads through MiXCR, storing one row per CDR3 protein. The sample records 150,000 to 200,000 distinct CDR3 sequences, roughly a fifth being singletons. This sample was taken from a study of T cell repertoires in cytomegalovirus infection. Across the whole study: Carrying CMV and the relevant HLA type showed in public TCR beta signatures.

Study results and limitations: The study found HLA-C-restricted CMV-specific TCR beta clonotypes dominating the ex vivo response. Identification of carriers of CMV plus the relevant HLA was performed using cumulative public TCR beta family frequency.

The chain carries TRBV20-1 and TRBJ1-1; no firm D call. Sequenced material: PBMCs. The clonotype was recovered from a human donor in good health (CMV status not recorded). Some clones in this sample may be carry-over from other donors' samples. The CDR3 DNA is TGCAGTGCTAGAGATGGGAGCCGGGCTGAAGCTTTCTTT. It translates to CSARDGSRAEAFF.